Below are 23 T cell receptor beta chains sequenced from a single sample in a study of shared clonotypes between healthy human individuals. Naive CD8 populations comprised CD45RO-negative cells positively selected for CCR7, excluding terminally differentiated effector memory CD45RA+ cells. TCRdb keeps only in-frame clones here, not all; method: immunoSEQ multiplex PCR. Among 2 million or so clones listed, roughly 94% were seen once. The sample taken for sequencing was naive CD8+ T cells sorted from blood. The receptor source for this set is a young man in good health.

The chain uses TRBV19 and TRBJ2-1; TRBD2 is a possible D gene (5 bases). V gave up 5 bases and J gave up 3 bases, with 11 bases separating them. The CDR3 sequence is 14 residues long. From germline, CDR1 is LNHDA and CDR2 SQIVND (reference sequence). CDR3 nucleotides: TGTGCCAGTAGTCTTCGGGGTCTCTACAATGAGCAGTTCTTC. This codes for CASSLRGLYNEQFF.

The gene calls are TRBV27 and TRBJ2-7, with D possibly matching TRBD1 (5 bases). Germline CDR1 reads MNHEY; CDR2 reads SMNVEV (reference sequence). The CDR3 contains 15 residues. The germline V and J ends were trimmed by 2 bases and 0 bases, with 11 bases remaining between them. CDR3 protein: CASSLQGPSSYEQYF. CDR3 DNA sequence: TGTGCCAGCAGTTTACAGGGCCCCAGCTCCTACGAGCAGTACTTC.

The V and J genes are TRBV30 and TRBJ2-3; TRBD2 agrees at 9 bases. With V trimmed by 7 bases and J by 1 base, 6 bases remained unmatched. The CDR3 covers 14 residues. In germline, CDR1 is GTSNPN, CDR2 SVGIG (reference sequence). CDR3 protein: CAYALAGGTDTQYF. The DNA of the CDR3 is TGTGCCTACGCACTAGCGGGCGGCACAGATACGCAGTATTTT.

The chain joins TRBV4-1 to TRBJ2-5, with D perhaps matching TRBD1 (6 bases). V was cut by 5 bases and J by 4 bases, with 11 bases left in between. The length of the CDR3 is 13 residues. Germline V gives CDR1 MGHRA, CDR2 YSYEKL. The CDR3 DNA sequence: TGCGCCAGCAGCGGGCAGGGGCGAGAGACCCAGTACTTC. Its translation is CASSGQGRETQYF.

The chain combines TRBV10-3 with TRBJ2-1; 10 bases are shared with TRBD1. CDR3 length: 17 amino acids. Trimming at V came to 3 bases and at J to 7 bases, leaving 12 bases not matched to a gene. The germline V gene encodes CDR1 ENHRY and CDR2 SYGVKD. The CDR3 DNA reads TGTGCCATCAGTGAACCCTATGCGAGGACAGGGGGAAATGAGCAGTTCTTC. This sequence encodes CAISEPYARTGGNEQFF.

The rearrangement joins TRBV28 to TRBJ2-1, with D possibly TRBD1 on 6 matching bases. Germline loops: CDR1 MDHEN, CDR2 SYDVKM. The CDR3 runs 16 residues. Trimming took 4 bases from V and 3 from J, leaving 16 bases between them. This chain's CDR3 is CASSSNQGNFYNEQFF. CDR3 sequence (DNA): TGTGCCAGCAGTTCTAATCAGGGGAACTTCTACAATGAGCAGTTCTTC.

The chain combines TRBV6-5 with TRBJ2-5, with D perhaps matching TRBD1 (7 bases). Germline V gene lookup returns CDR1 MNHEY and CDR2 SVGAGI. The CDR3 covers 12 residues. The V end lost 9 bases, the J end lost 5 bases, and 13 bases lay between the germline ends. The CDR3 bases are TGTGCCAGTTATTCAGGGGGGGAGACCCAGTACTTC. This translates into CASYSGGETQYF.

This clone was observed a single time. This chain uses TRBV28 with TRBJ2-1; a weak D match, TRBD1 (7 bases). Per the germline V gene, CDR1 is MDHEN and CDR2 is SYDVKM. Between the trimmed V and J ends, which lost 11 bases and 7 bases, there was a span of 18 bases. There are 13 residues in the CDR3. The CDR3 nucleotides read TGTGCCCTTGGGGCAGGGGGGTGGAATGAGCAGTTCTTC. Translated: CALGAGGWNEQFF.

The table lists this clone with many counts. The J gene is TRBJ2-1, the V gene TRBV14; D is unclear. The CDR3 is 16 amino acids. The V and J ends lost 0 bases and 4 bases respectively, with 13 bases between them. Germline V CDR1 and CDR2: SGHDN, FVKESK. The CDR3 nucleotides are TGTGCCAGCAGCCAAGACGCGGTTAGTCCTTACAATGAGCAGTTCTTC. This sequence encodes CASSQDAVSPYNEQFF.

J is TRBJ2-5 and V is TRBV5-4; D possibly matches TRBD1 or TRBD2 (5 bases each). This CDR3 has 16 amino acids. CDR1 is SGHNT and CDR2 is YYREEE in the germline V gene (reference sequence). The ends were cut back, 3 bases at V and 5 bases at J, with 20 bases in the middle. The CDR3 DNA sequence: TGTGCCAGCAGCTCGAAGAGTACCGGGACCGGGGAGACCCAGTACTTC. Protein: CASSSKSTGTGETQYF.

The chain combines TRBV4-1 with TRBJ1-1; possibly TRBD1 for D (5 bases). In germline, CDR1 is MGHRA, CDR2 YSYEKL. The CDR3 is 18 residues long. V lost 1 base to trimming and J lost 0 bases, with 18 bases between them. CDR3: CASSQAPGGVSMNTEAFF. CDR3 bases: TGCGCCAGCAGCCAAGCACCCGGGGGGGTTTCCATGAACACTGAAGCTTTCTTT.

J is TRBJ2-7 and V is TRBV27; D call uncertain. The CDR3 spans 13 residues. CDR1 MNHEY and CDR2 SMNVEV come from the germline V gene (reference sequence). Trimming removed 6 bases at V and 4 bases at J, with 13 bases between. The CDR3 loop is CASSRKPTYEQYF. CDR3 coding DNA: TGTGCCAGCAGCCGAAAGCCCACTTACGAGCAGTACTTC.

The rearrangement uses TRBV19 and TRBJ1-1, with a tentative D call TRBD1 (5 bases). CDR1 is LNHDA, CDR2 SQIVND, per germline (reference sequence). V was trimmed by 0 bases and J by 6 bases, leaving 8 bases between them. This CDR3 contains 13 residues. CDR3 region: CASSIDGASEAFF. The DNA for the CDR3 is TGTGCCAGTAGTATAGATGGGGCCTCTGAAGCTTTCTTT.

This clone was seen only once. V usage is TRBV5-1 and J usage is TRBJ1-1; weak D call: TRBD1 (5 bases). V lost 1 base and J 1 base, leaving 11 bases between the germline ends. CDR1 is SGHRS and CDR2 is YFSETQ in the germline V gene. This CDR3 is built from 15 residues. CDR3 in DNA: TGCGCCAGCAGCTTGACTCAGGGTCGGAACACTGAAGCTTTCTTT. Translation: CASSLTQGRNTEAFF. Full variable domain (outside the CDR3, taken from reference TRBV5-1 and TRBJ1-1): KAGVTQTPRYLIKTRGQQVTLSCSPISGHRSVSWYQQTPGQGLQFLFEYFSETQRNKGNFPGRFSGRQFSNSRSEMNVSTLELGDSALYLCASSLTQGRNTEAFFGQGTRLTVV.

This clone was found once. The chain joins TRBV2 to TRBJ1-2, with D perhaps matching TRBD1 (5 bases). Deletions cut 6 bases from V and 3 bases from J, with 17 bases between. The germline CDR1 and CDR2 sequences are SNHLY and FYNNEI. This CDR3 has 15 residues. The CDR3 sequence: CASSPLTGTYYGYTF. CDR3 nucleotide sequence: TGTGCCAGCAGCCCCCTTACCGGGACGTACTATGGCTACACCTTC.

A word on this clone: Distinct nucleotide sequences in the sample also encode this CDR3. This chain links TRBV30 with TRBJ2-7; no reliable D call. Germline V gene sequence: CDR1 GTSNPN, CDR2 SVGIG (reference sequence). CDR3 length: 12 residues. Trimming cost V 3 bases and J 4 bases, with 10 bases left between them. CDR3 nucleotide sequence: TGTGCCTGGAGCTTCGACGGGTACGAGCAGTACTTC. As protein: CAWSFDGYEQYF.

The rearrangement links TRBV7-9 to TRBJ1-4; the D is unclear. The CDR3 consists of 11 residues. Between the trimmed V and J ends, which lost 5 bases and 14 bases, there was a span of 12 bases. Germline V gene data show CDR1 as SEHNR and CDR2 as FQNEAQ (reference sequence). The CDR3 protein is CASSDMLGLFF. Here the CDR3 DNA reads TGTGCCAGCAGCGATATGCTAGGCCTGTTTTTT.

The chain recombines TRBV7-8 with TRBJ1-2, with D perhaps TRBD1 (5 bases). Germline V gives CDR1 SGHVS, CDR2 FQNEAQ. The CDR3 extends over 17 amino acids. Trimming stripped 2 bases from V and 4 bases from J, with 20 bases between. The CDR3 is CASSLIFGTATLYGYTF. The DNA of the CDR3 is TGTGCCAGCAGCTTAATATTCGGGACCGCTACTCTCTATGGCTACACCTTC.

This chain links TRBV29-1 with TRBJ2-5, with TRBD2 as a possible D gene (7 bases). Germline V gene sequence: CDR1 SQVTM, CDR2 ANQGSEA. The CDR3 runs 14 residues. V was clipped by 5 bases and J by 5 bases, with 18 bases between them. The DNA of the CDR3 is TGCAGCGTTTTGGGGGGGGCTTTAACTGAGACCCAGTACTTC. Its protein is CSVLGGALTETQYF.

The chain employs TRBV7-3 and TRBJ2-7; D is ambiguous. The CDR3 consists of 14 residues. V gave up 2 bases and J gave up 2 bases, with 10 bases separating them. Germline loops: CDR1 SGHTA, CDR2 FQGTGA. CDR3 DNA sequence: TGTGCCAGCAGCTTATTTGCAGGTCCCTACGAGCAGTACTTC. This encodes CASSLFAGPYEQYF.

The chain joins TRBV19 to TRBJ2-7, with D tentatively TRBD1 (6 bases). The CDR3 runs to 15 residues. Germline lookup yields CDR1 LNHDA and CDR2 SQIVND (reference sequence). With 4 bases removed from V and 2 bases from J, the gap between germline ends came to 15 bases. The DNA for the CDR3 is TGTGCCAGTAGTACCGCCCGGGACATCACCTACGAGCAGTACTTC. Translation gives CASSTARDITYEQYF.

This clone appeared once. The chain links TRBV6-1 to TRBJ2-3; D is ambiguous. Germline lookup yields CDR1 MNHNS and CDR2 SASEGT. V lost 0 bases, J lost 8 bases, and 9 bases lay in between. The CDR3 is made up of 13 amino acids. Here the CDR3 DNA reads TGTGCCAGCAGTGAAGCGCTTCAGGTTACGCAGTATTTT. This translates into CASSEALQVTQYF.

This clone was seen only a few times. CDR3 nucleotide sequence: TGTGCCAGCAGCTGGGGACAGCCCTACGAGCAGTACTTC. The encoded protein is CASSWGQPYEQYF. The chain uses TRBV7-2 and TRBJ2-7, with 7 bases identical to TRBD1. Germline trimming cut 4 bases from V and 2 bases from J; bases unmatched to any gene: 2. The CDR3 has 13 amino acids. Germline CDR1 and CDR2: SGHTA and FQGNSA.